The 10 T cell receptor beta chains in this list originate from one sample, sequenced in a study of blood T cell repertoires in COVID-19. The assay was immunoSEQ multiplex PCR, and TCRdb's table has in-frame clones only and misses some. The sample includes around 99,000 clones, approximately 82% of them seen just once. The sequenced sample was peripheral blood. These receptors all stem from a woman aged 60-75 years with acute or convalescent COVID-19.

The V and J genes are TRBV5-1 and TRBJ2-1, with D possibly being TRBD2 (6 bases). V was pared by 2 bases and J by 4 bases, with 10 bases between. Germline V gives CDR1 SGHRS, CDR2 YFSETQ. This CDR3 is 14 amino acids long. CDR3 in amino acids: CASSLGGEYNEQFF. The CDR3 bases are TGCGCCAGCAGCTTAGGCGGGGAGTACAATGAGCAGTTCTTC.

The chain employs TRBV5-5 and TRBJ2-3; the match to TRBD2 covers 10 bases. V trimming: 0 bases; J trimming: 3 bases; junction bases outside the gene matches: 7. CDR3 length equals 17 residues. Germline CDR1 is SGHKS and CDR2 is YYEKEE (reference sequence). DNA of the CDR3: TGTGCCAGCAGCTTGGACTGGGCTAGCGGGGGAACAGATACGCAGTATTTT. Translating it yields CASSLDWASGGTDTQYF.

The CDR3 DNA is TGTGCCAGCAGTGAAAGGGGGGGGCACACTGAAGCTTTCTTT. This gives the protein CASSERGGHTEAFF. The chain employs TRBV6-1 and TRBJ1-1, with a weak D call TRBD1 (6 bases). The CDR3 length is 14 residues. V lost 2 bases to trimming and J lost 3 bases, with 10 bases between them. CDR1 is MNHNS, CDR2 SASEGT, per germline.

This chain uses TRBV18 with TRBJ1-5, with D maybe TRBD1 (6 bases). Germline V CDR1 and CDR2: KGHSH, LQKENI. The CDR3 consists of 15 residues. The V end was cut by 1 base, the J end by 4 bases, with 11 bases between. The CDR3 nucleotides read TGTGCCAGCTCACCACGGGGGCAGGTTAATCAGCCCCAGCATTTT. It codes for CASSPRGQVNQPQHF.

The chain employs TRBV6-5 and TRBJ1-3; tentative D call: TRBD1 (6 bases). The germline V and J ends were trimmed by 6 bases and 7 bases, with 13 bases remaining between them. Germline V gene sequence: CDR1 MNHEY, CDR2 SVGAGI. The CDR3 contains 13 residues. The CDR3 DNA follows: TGTGCCAGCAGAACCAGTGGACAGAACACCATATATTTT. Translating gives CASRTSGQNTIYF.

This clone was counted once. This chain connects TRBV19 to TRBJ1-1, with 7 bases lining up with TRBD1. With 7 bases clipped from V and 0 bases from J, the junction kept 5 bases outside the gene matches. The CDR3 runs 14 residues. Per the germline V gene, CDR1 is LNHDA and CDR2 is SQIVND (reference sequence). CDR3 in amino acids: CASNKGAMNTEAFF. CDR3 DNA sequence: TGTGCCAGTAATAAGGGGGCTATGAACACTGAAGCTTTCTTT.

V and J are TRBV7-2 and TRBJ2-7; a weak D match, TRBD2 (5 bases). V shed 4 bases and J shed 1 base, with 14 bases lying between them. This CDR3 is 15 amino acids long. The germline V gene encodes CDR1 SGHTA and CDR2 FQGNSA. The CDR3 loop is CASSSLGRESYEQYF. In DNA, the CDR3 is TGTGCCAGCAGCTCACTCGGACGGGAATCCTACGAGCAGTACTTC. Supplemented by reference TRBV7-2 and TRBJ2-7, the full variable domain reads GAGVSQSPSNKVTEKGKDVELRCDPISGHTALYWYRQSLGQGLEFLIYFQGNSAPDKSGLPSDRFSAERTGGSVSTLTIQRTQQEDSAVYLCASSSLGRESYEQYFGPGTRLTVT.

The chain combines TRBV4-3 with TRBJ1-2; a weak D match, TRBD1 (6 bases). The CDR3 loop spans 14 amino acids. V shed 0 bases and J shed 14 bases, with 19 bases lying between them. Germline V CDR1 and CDR2: LGHNA, YSLEER. CDR3 amino acids: CASSQDQGRGAWTF. The CDR3 DNA reads TGCGCCAGCAGCCAAGACCAGGGCCGGGGGGCTTGGACCTTC.

The chain employs TRBV27 and TRBJ2-7, with 8 nucleotides matching TRBD2. This CDR3 comprises 14 residues. From germline, CDR1 is MNHEY and CDR2 SMNVEV (reference sequence). V dropped 7 bases and J dropped 1; count of bases not matched to a gene: 6. The CDR3 reads CASMEAGVSYEQYF. The DNA of the CDR3 is TGTGCCAGCATGGAAGCGGGGGTGTCCTACGAGCAGTACTTC.

The J gene is TRBJ2-7, the V gene TRBV28, with D perhaps matching TRBD1 (5 bases). Trimming left V 8 bases short and J 1 base short, with 9 bases between. Germline CDR1 and CDR2: MDHEN and SYDVKM. The CDR3 extends over 12 amino acids. The CDR3 loop reads CASARVSYEQYF. The DNA of the CDR3 is TGTGCCAGCGCCAGGGTTTCCTACGAGCAGTACTTC.